These T cell receptor beta chains were read from a single sample in a study of blood T cell repertoires in COVID-19. Produced via immunoSEQ multiplex PCR; TCRdb's table is partial and in-frame only. The sample lists around 700,000 clones, about nine tenths occurring once. What was sequenced was peripheral blood. The source is a woman aged 18-35 years with acute or convalescent COVID-19. CDR3s include the opening cysteine and the closing phenylalanine or tryptophan. D genes are given only for firm matches. Rows may omit the clone size; those that give it use once, few, many or a size class.

J,size,V,D,CDR3,DNA
TRBJ1-5,-,TRBV7-2,-,CASSTPDGTLNQPQHF,TGTGCCAGCAGCACCCCTGACGGGACACTGAATCAGCCCCAGCATTTT
TRBJ2-2,few,TRBV29-1,TRBD2,CSVGTSGDTGELFF,TGCAGCGTCGGGACTAGCGGGGACACCGGGGAGCTGTTTTTT
TRBJ1-1,-,TRBV7-6,-,CASSLVGGMNTEAFF,TGTGCCAGCAGCTTAGTGGGGGGAATGAACACTGAAGCTTTCTTT
TRBJ2-6,few,TRBV5-1,TRBD2,CASSLVLAGSSGANVLTF,TGCGCCAGCAGCTTGGTGTTAGCGGGGAGCTCTGGGGCCAACGTCCTGACTTTC
TRBJ1-3,-,TRBV19,-,CASKGSWRGNTIYF,TGTGCCAGTAAGGGGTCGTGGAGAGGAAACACCATATATTTT
TRBJ1-1,-,TRBV7-8,-,CASSLRGLNTEAFF,TGTGCCAGCAGCTTAAGGGGGTTGAACACTGAAGCTTTCTTT
TRBJ1-6,-,TRBV10-3,-,CAIGGTYNSPLHF,TGTGCCATCGGAGGGACTTATAATTCACCCCTCCACTTT
TRBJ2-2,once,TRBV11-2,TRBD2,CASLGLPNTGELFF,TGTGCCAGCTTGGGACTACCGAACACCGGGGAGCTGTTTTTT
TRBJ2-2,-,TRBV9,TRBD2,CASSVSGGNTGELFF,TGTGCCAGCAGCGTAAGCGGGGGGAACACCGGGGAGCTGTTTTTT
TRBJ1-2,-,TRBV3-1/TRBV3-2,TRBD1,CASSQDQGVPYGYTF,TGTGCCAGCAGCCAAGATCAGGGGGTCCCCTATGGCTACACCTTC
TRBJ1-2,-,TRBV4-3,-,CASSLLLGRNTNYGYTF,TGCGCCAGCAGCCTCCTCCTGGGCAGAAACACTAACTATGGCTACACCTTC
TRBJ1-4,-,TRBV11-1,-,CASSRHRGEKLFF,TGTGCCAGCAGCCGCCACCGGGGTGAAAAACTGTTTTTT
TRBJ1-5,-,TRBV18,-,CASSGGGNQPQHF,TGTGCCAGCTCAGGGGGGGGTAATCAGCCCCAGCATTTT
TRBJ1-5,-,TRBV7-8,-,CASSLSPGINQPQHF,TGTGCCAGCAGCTTATCCCCAGGGATAAATCAGCCCCAGCATTTT
TRBJ2-7,-,TRBV3-1/TRBV3-2,-,CASSQDHGEAPYEQYF,TGTGCCAGCAGCCAAGATCACGGGGAAGCCCCCTACGAGCAGTACTTC
TRBJ1-1,-,TRBV19,-,CASNVRGSVGTEAFF,TGTGCCAGTAATGTCAGGGGCAGCGTCGGCACTGAAGCTTTCTTT
TRBJ1-2,-,TRBV5-8,-,CASTAGGSSYGYTF,TGTGCCAGCACCGCAGGAGGCAGTTCCTATGGCTACACCTTC
TRBJ1-1,few,TRBV6-5,TRBD1,CASSPTGENTEAFF,TGTGCCAGCAGTCCCACAGGGGAAAACACTGAAGCTTTCTTT
TRBJ1-5,-,TRBV6-5,TRBD1,CASRPETGRQPQHF,TGTGCCAGCAGGCCCGAGACAGGGAGGCAGCCCCAGCATTTT
TRBJ1-2,-,TRBV4-1,-,CASSQREGPLLVYGYTF,TGCGCCAGCAGCCAAAGGGAGGGACCTCTTTTGGTTTATGGCTACACCTTC
TRBJ1-2,-,TRBV11-2,TRBD1,CASSNGQGEGGYTF,TGTGCCAGCAGCAACGGACAGGGGGAAGGAGGCTACACCTTC
TRBJ1-2,-,TRBV3-1/TRBV3-2,TRBD1,CASSPGTGGFYGYTF,TGTGCCAGCAGCCCCGGGACAGGGGGCTTCTATGGCTACACCTTC
TRBJ1-1,few,TRBV6-5,-,CASGEMLNTEAFF,TGTGCCAGCGGGGAGATGTTGAACACTGAAGCTTTCTTT
TRBJ1-3,-,TRBV5-4,TRBD1,CASAPTGAGNTIYF,TGTGCCAGCGCTCCGACAGGGGCTGGAAACACCATATATTTT
TRBJ1-1,-,TRBV2,-,CASPTGMNTEAFF,TGTGCCAGCCCTACAGGGATGAACACTGAAGCTTTCTTT
TRBJ1-2,-,TRBV28,-,CASRLQSRDGYTF,TGTGCCAGCAGGCTCCAGTCTCGGGATGGCTACACCTTC
TRBJ1-2,few,TRBV19,TRBD1,CASSIDKTGAGYTF,TGTGCCAGTAGTATAGATAAGACAGGGGCTGGCTACACCTTC